This T cell receptor (beta chain) emerged from a study of blood T cell repertoires in COVID-19. Turning to the study itself: The United States, Italy and Spain supplied acute and convalescent COVID-19 samples.

Original data processing: Estimates of nucleated cell counts were drawn from the amplification of reference gene primers. Clones were sequenced by immunoSEQ multiplex PCR, and TCRdb holds only the in-frame ones, with some missing. The DNA gave D and trimming, while V, J and clone size come from that table. Here the sample spans 150,000 to 200,000 clones, about four fifths being singletons. This CDR3 spans 13 amino acids. Germline V gene sequence: CDR1 MRHNA, CDR2 SNTAGT. The ends were cut back, 6 bases at V and 1 base at J, with 6 bases in the middle. Sequencing was carried out using peripheral blood. The source is a woman between 35 and 50 years old with acute or convalescent COVID-19. The chain uses TRBV6-4 and TRBJ2-2; a possible D gene is TRBD2 (5 bases). The CDR3 spells CASSRENTGELFF. DNA of the CDR3: TGTGCCAGCAGCCGGGAGAACACCGGGGAGCTGTTTTTT.